This T cell receptor beta chain originates from a study of identical twins. Overall study findings and caveats: Whereas memory repertoires showed no such difference, abundant cord blood beta clonotypes carried fewer insertions.

Through template switching, a universal primer site was introduced, and the cDNA contained unique molecular identifiers. TCRdb redid the calling of the 5' RACE reads with MiXCR, one entry per CDR3 protein. This sample yields approximately 600,000 distinct CDR3 sequences, of which around 9.6% are seen a single time; more than 2.5% belongs to the top ten. Trimming removed 5 bases from V and 6 bases from J; junction bases left unmatched: 7. In germline, CDR1 is SNHLY, CDR2 FYNNEI. The CDR3 totals 15 residues. Points on this clonotype: The antigen remains unidentified.

The sample also formed part of further work on yellow fever vaccine responses in identical twins.

Sequenced: PBMCs. V is TRBV2 and J is TRBJ2-2, with TRBD1 identical over 9 bases. This receptor was obtained from a woman aged 18-35 years in good health. The CDR3 is CASSPITGGSGELFF. For the CDR3, the DNA is TGTGCCAGCAGTCCTATTACAGGGGGCTCCGGGGAGCTGTTTTTT.